This T cell receptor (beta chain) was sequenced for a study of patients and donors after allogeneic stem cell transplantation. This clonotype occurred many times. One entry per CDR3 protein, called by TCRdb with MiXCR from the RT-PCR reads. The sample holds around 150,000 distinct CDR3 sequences, 37% seen once. Germline CDR1 is DFQATT and CDR2 is SNEGSKA (reference sequence). There are 14 residues in the CDR3. Trimming removed 6 bases from V and 4 bases from J, with 18 bases in between. This clonotype was sampled from a human donor who was either an allogeneic HSCT recipient or a stem cell or donor lymphocyte infusion donor (not recorded which). It is not recorded whose cells these are; they may come from a transplant donor. The chain is built from TRBV20-1 and TRBJ1-2; TRBD1 might be the D (6 bases). The source material was blood, either unsorted or a sorted T cell fraction (not recorded which). The CDR3 coding sequence is TGCAGTGCAACCCTCGGACAGCAAACCTATGGCTACACCTTC. It yields the protein CSATLGQQTYGYTF.